This T cell receptor (beta chain) is drawn from a study of T cell responses to AZD1222 COVID-19 vaccine. Regarding the study as a whole: Two doses of AZD1222 preceded a rise in Spike-specific TCR breadth and depth.

Some clones are missing from TCRdb's copy, which holds only in-frame ones; the method was immunoSEQ multiplex PCR. The sample carries over 110,000 clones, roughly nine tenths recorded once. To note about this clone: The antigen remains unidentified.

Germline values: CDR1 LNHDA, CDR2 SQIVND (reference sequence). V lost 6 bases to trimming and J lost 4 bases, with 15 bases between them. This CDR3 comprises 14 residues. The TCR originated in an adult who received the AZD1222 COVID-19 vaccine. The chain links TRBV19 to TRBJ1-1; the D is unclear. The sequences come from peripheral blood, collected 28 days after the second AZD1222 dose. The CDR3 sequence is CASSGWGMTTEAFF. The CDR3 DNA reads as TGTGCCAGTAGCGGTTGGGGAATGACCACTGAAGCTTTCTTT.